This TCR beta chain is from a study of cytomegalovirus exposure and HLA in healthy donors. At collection, donors were nominally healthy, but unrecorded immune exposures were probable. It was with 60 Vbeta and 13 Jbeta primers that the PCR ran. The assay was immunoSEQ multiplex PCR, and TCRdb's table has in-frame clones only and misses some. The sample has fewer than 200,000 clones, around 75% seen once. Material for sequencing was PBMCs. This TCR derives from a man aged 18 to 35 in good health and CMV-seronegative.

The CDR3 protein is CASSPKTSGRAYEQYF. The CDR3 DNA sequence: TGTGCCAGCAGCCCGAAGACTAGCGGGAGGGCGTACGAGCAGTACTTC. The chain couples TRBV7-9 to TRBJ2-7; 14 positions match TRBD2. The germline V gene has CDR1 SEHNR and CDR2 FQNEAQ (reference sequence). V dropped 5 bases and J dropped 4; count of bases not matched to a gene: 7. CDR3 length: 16 residues.